The sample holds a few counts of the clone carrying this TCR beta chain. The V gene end was trimmed by 6 bases and the J gene end by 1 base; junction bases not matched to a gene: 4. This CDR3 is built from 14 residues. Germline loops: CDR1 MGHDK, CDR2 SYGVNS. The data were obtained in a study of shared T cell receptors in the human thymus. Using immunoSEQ multiplex PCR, the repertoire was profiled, and TCRdb retains in-frame clones only, with some absent. The sample lists hundreds of thousands of clones, around 87% occurring once. The same data also contributed to another study, on human thymus T cells.

The clonotype comes from a boy younger than two with a congenital heart defect. Sequenced sample: thymocytes. The chain is built from TRBV25-1 and TRBJ1-2; 8 nucleotides line up with TRBD1. The CDR3 DNA reads as TGTGCCAGCAGCCAGGGACAGGTTAACTATGGCTACACCTTC. Amino acid sequence: CASSQGQVNYGYTF.